The subject of this entry is one TCR beta chain. This clonotype occurred many times. Its antigen is still unknown. The input lacks base qualities; no much larger clone sits a single base away. Trimming costs V 5 bases and J 7 bases, and their ends lie 17 bases apart. Reading from cysteine to phenylalanine, the CDR3 counts 15 amino acids. Kept here is only the CDR3 DNA, which spans 45 bases and is read in frame from base 1. These data come from a study of naive and memory T cell subsets (dated by TCRdb to 2016 to 2017). Broadly, across the study: The figure summarizing the skin biopsy and whole blood samples listed approximately 10 blood donors, 7 tuberculin skin test biopsies and 3 saline control biopsies. PCR2 was typically run as a SYBR Green qPCR and stopped at a set threshold, although low-input samples could use end-point PCR of roughly 6 cycles instead. Study-wide findings and limitations: The RNA-based method was acknowledged as potentially sensitive to TCR transcript changes with T cell activation and differentiation.

Using 3' ligation of a UMI-containing oligonucleotide to TCR cDNA, the study laid out a robust and sensitive protocol to amplify, sequence and analyze TCRs. For whole blood analysis, about 2.6 ml of peripheral blood was collected from healthy adult volunteers into Tempus tubes, and RNA was extracted following the manufacturer's instructions. Before reverse transcription, total RNA that had not been cell sorted was treated with RQ1 DNase, with a target input of roughly 1 to 1,100 ng. Skin biopsy and whole blood libraries were made to test pipeline robustness in samples where T cells form a minority population. The protocol used for the library was 5' RACE. The ligated cDNA was amplified in four rounds of PCR with nested alpha and beta constant region primers together with the SP2 primer. For the blood and skin samples, TCR RNA was reverse transcribed with SuperScript IV using primers for the alpha and beta constant regions. T4 RNA ligase 1 was used to ligate an oligonucleotide containing the Illumina SP2 primer and a UMI to the 3' end of the cDNA. The 12-nucleotide UMI was composed of two random hexamers separated by an eight-base spacer, which was included to prevent hairpin formation. From the second PCR onward, TCR alpha and beta chain libraries were processed separately and dual indexed for multiplexing. After pooling, the indexed libraries were analyzed by capillary electrophoresis and sequenced on either an Illumina MiSeq or NextSeq. Libraries were spiked with PhiX DNA at roughly 4.5-7% so that base diversity was increased and cluster recognition was improved. Per the source publication's procedure: Demultiplexor pulled UMIs out of read 2, joined the UMIs with the TCR sequence from read 1, and separated reads according to sample indices. Decombinator identified V and J genes and V-J junctions and gave each TCR a five-part identifier that included V and J deletions. UMIs were used by Collapsinator to correct sequencing errors and PCR amplification heterogeneity, so that a UMI-based abundance was obtained for each TCR. CDR3Translator converted identifiers to nucleotide sequence, translated to amino acids, and extracted CDR3 regions using terminal motifs. After normalization to the amount of input RNA, the error-corrected alpha and beta TCR counts from blood and from skin were compared. The public reads were reprocessed in TCRdb via fastp at Q25 and MiXCR, keeping in-frame beta chains. Here each entry gathers all rows of one CDR3 protein and keeps the most common genes and DNA. The V and J calls and clone size are TCRdb's, not the authors'. The sample has tens of thousands of distinct CDR3 sequences on record, 8% to 9% of them singletons. Clones ranked in the top ten supply over 15% of the sample.

Recombination linked TRBV12-3 or TRBV12-4 to TRBJ1-4, and possibly TRBD1, on 6 matching bases. The TCR comes from a female donor in good health. The bases are TGTGCCAGCAGTCCAATAGACAGGTTCGGTGAAAAACTGTTTTTT. This translates into CASSPIDRFGEKLFF.